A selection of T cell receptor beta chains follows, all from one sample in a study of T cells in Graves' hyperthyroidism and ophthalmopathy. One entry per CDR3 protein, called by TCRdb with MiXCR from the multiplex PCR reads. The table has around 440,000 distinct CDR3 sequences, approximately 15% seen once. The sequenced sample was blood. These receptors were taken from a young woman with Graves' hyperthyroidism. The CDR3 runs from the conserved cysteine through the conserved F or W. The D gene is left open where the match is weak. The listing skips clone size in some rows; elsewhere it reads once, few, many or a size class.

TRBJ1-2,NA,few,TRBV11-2,CASSFAGEYGYTF,TGTGCCAGCAGCTTCGCAGGGGAATATGGCTACACCTTC
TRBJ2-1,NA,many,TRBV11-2,CASSSAGGFNEQFF,TGTGCCAGCAGCTCGGCAGGGGGGTTCAATGAGCAGTTCTTC
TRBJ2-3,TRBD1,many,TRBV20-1,CSARTGVTDTQYF,TGCAGTGCTAGAACAGGGGTCACAGATACGCAGTATTTT
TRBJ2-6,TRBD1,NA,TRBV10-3,CAISGQGPLPGANVLTF,TGTGCCATCAGTGGACAGGGTCCCCTCCCTGGGGCCAACGTCCTGACTTTC
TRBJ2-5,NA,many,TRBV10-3,CAIKGGPTQETQYF,TGTGCCATCAAGGGCGGCCCCACTCAAGAGACCCAGTACTTC
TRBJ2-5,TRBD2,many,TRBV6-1,CASSKGTSGIETQYF,TGTGCCAGCAGTAAGGGGACTAGCGGAATAGAGACCCAGTACTTC
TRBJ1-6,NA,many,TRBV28,CASTIQSSYNSPLHF,TGTGCCAGCACCATACAGAGCTCCTATAATTCACCCCTCCACTTT
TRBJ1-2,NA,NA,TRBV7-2,CASSQDRSGYTF,TGTGCCAGCAGCCAGGATCGGAGTGGCTACACCTTC
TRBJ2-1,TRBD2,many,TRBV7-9,CASSLLAGAGNEQFF,TGTGCCAGCAGCTTATTAGCGGGGGCGGGGAATGAGCAGTTCTTC
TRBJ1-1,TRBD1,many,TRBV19,CASSPRTGPSEAFF,TGTGCCAGTAGTCCCAGGACAGGCCCCTCTGAAGCTTTCTTT